Presented here are 4 T cell receptor beta chains from one specimen sequenced in a study of T cell repertoires in cytomegalovirus infection. TCRdb independently ran MiXCR on the reads; one entry per CDR3 protein. In the table there are 90,000 to 120,000 distinct CDR3 sequences, roughly 40% of which are singletons. These TCRs' antigens remain unknown. The material was CD8+ T cells from cultured PBMCs, obtained from culture after CMV antigen stimulation. Receptors were obtained from a human donor in good health (CMV status not recorded). Some clones in this sample may be carry-over from other donors' samples.

This clonotype has a single count. The gene calls are TRBV7-6 and TRBJ1-2; D is unresolved. The germline V gene has CDR1 SGHVS and CDR2 FNYEAQ. The CDR3 is 13 residues long. Trimming shortened V by 1 base and J by 6 bases, and 9 bases separated the two germline ends. The CDR3 DNA is TGTGCCAGCAGCTTAGGGACCCTGGATGGCTACACCTTC. Amino acid sequence: CASSLGTLDGYTF.

Many counts were recorded for this clonotype. This chain joins TRBV12-3 or TRBV12-4 and TRBJ2-5; TRBD2 aligns across 8 bases. The CDR3 runs 14 residues. The V and J ends lost 7 bases and 4 bases, in that order; junction bases with no gene match: 8. The CDR3 sequence: CASTLEAGGETQYF. As DNA, the CDR3 is TGTGCCAGCACCCTGGAGGCGGGAGGAGAGACCCAGTACTTC.

This chain joins TRBV19 and TRBJ2-7; D remains ambiguous. Trimming stripped 3 bases from V and 3 bases from J, with 15 bases between. The CDR3 contains 15 residues. Germline CDR1 is LNHDA and CDR2 is SQIVND (reference sequence). CDR3 sequence: CASSIAPLAVYEQYF. The DNA for the CDR3 is TGTGCCAGTAGTATCGCACCCCTCGCCGTCTACGAGCAGTACTTC.

This clonotype was counted a few times. The chain couples TRBV25-1 to TRBJ2-7; D call uncertain. The CDR3 spans 12 residues. Germline V CDR1 and CDR2: MGHDK, SYGVNS. Trimming pared 7 bases from V and 2 bases from J, leaving 9 bases between. The CDR3 nucleotides read TGTGCCAGCAAGGACGAAACCTACGAGCAGTACTTC. This translates into CASKDETYEQYF.